Each of the 5 T cell receptor beta chains below was sequenced from the same sample in a study of shared clonotypes between healthy human individuals. Generated by immunoSEQ multiplex PCR, the TCRdb table keeps only in-frame clones and is missing some. The sample holds about 870,000 clones, 80% to 95% seen once. The naive CD8 subset, CD45RO-negative cells positively selected for CCR7, excluded terminally differentiated effector memory CD45RA+ cells. Input material: naive CD8+ T cells sorted from blood. These receptors all come from a man aged 25-45 years in good health.

The genes are TRBV19 and TRBJ2-1, with 8 nucleotides matching TRBD2. CDR1 and CDR2 from the germline V gene are LNHDA and SQIVND (reference sequence). CDR3 length: 19 residues. Unmatched junction bases numbered 17, after V lost 3 bases and J lost 4 bases. In DNA, the CDR3 is TGTGCCAGTAGTATCTTACCTCCGACTAGCGTCCCGGGATACAATGAGCAGTTCTTC. Its protein is CASSILPPTSVPGYNEQFF. The whole variable domain, remainder taken from reference TRBV19 and TRBJ2-1, is DGGITQSPKYLFRKEGQNVTLSCEQNLNHDAMYWYRQDPGQGLRLIYYSQIVNDFQKGDIAEGYSVSREKKESFPLTVTSAQKNPTAFYLCASSILPPTSVPGYNEQFFGPGTRLTVL.

The chain combines TRBV7-2 with TRBJ2-7; D remains unclear. The germline CDR1 and CDR2 sequences are SGHTA and FQGNSA. The germline V and J ends were trimmed by 1 base and 3 bases, with 10 bases remaining between them. The CDR3 extends over 14 amino acids. The CDR3 loop is CASSLGGYSYEQYF. The CDR3, as DNA: TGTGCCAGCAGCTTAGGTGGCTACAGCTACGAGCAGTACTTC.

V gene TRBV19 combines with J gene TRBJ2-1; D not certain. V lost 3 bases and J lost 5, with 8 bases in between. Germline-derived CDR1 and CDR2 are LNHDA and SQIVND (reference sequence). The CDR3 is made up of 13 amino acids. The CDR3 is CASSMTLNNEQFF. The DNA of the CDR3 is TGTGCCAGTAGTATGACTCTCAACAATGAGCAGTTCTTC.

This chain uses TRBV27 with TRBJ2-7, with TRBD1 matching over 8 bases. The V gene end was trimmed by 5 bases and the J gene end by 4 bases; junction bases not matched to a gene: 13. The CDR3 runs to 16 residues. Per germline, CDR1 MNHEY and CDR2 SMNVEV (reference sequence). The CDR3 coding sequence is TGTGCCAGCAGTGCTTCGACAGGGGAGAGAGTTTACGAGCAGTACTTC. Translating it yields CASSASTGERVYEQYF.

The chain combines TRBV4-1 with TRBJ2-2; TRBD1 matches 9 bases. The length of the CDR3 is 16 residues. J gave up 7 bases and V 4 bases, and 10 bases lay outside the gene matches. Germline values: CDR1 MGHRA, CDR2 YSYEKL. This CDR3 reads CASSPGTGYVGGELFF. In nucleotides, the CDR3 is TGCGCCAGCAGCCCGGGGACAGGGTATGTTGGCGGGGAGCTGTTTTTT.